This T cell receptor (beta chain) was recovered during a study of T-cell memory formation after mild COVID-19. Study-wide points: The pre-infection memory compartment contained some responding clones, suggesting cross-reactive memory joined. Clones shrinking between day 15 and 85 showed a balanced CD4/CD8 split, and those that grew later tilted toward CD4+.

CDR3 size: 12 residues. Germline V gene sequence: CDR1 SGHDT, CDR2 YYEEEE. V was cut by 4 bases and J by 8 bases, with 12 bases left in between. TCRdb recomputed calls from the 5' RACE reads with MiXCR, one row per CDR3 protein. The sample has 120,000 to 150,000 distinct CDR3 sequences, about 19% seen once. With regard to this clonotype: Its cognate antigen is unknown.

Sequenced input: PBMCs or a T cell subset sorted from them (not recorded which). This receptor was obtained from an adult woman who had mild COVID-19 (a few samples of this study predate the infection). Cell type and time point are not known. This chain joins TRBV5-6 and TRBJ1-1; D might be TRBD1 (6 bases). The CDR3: CASSPIGGEAFF. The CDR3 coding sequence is TGTGCCAGCAGCCCTATAGGGGGAGAAGCTTTCTTT.